The sequence of this T cell receptor beta chain was determined in a study of T-cell memory formation after mild COVID-19. Overall study: In these data, TCR clusters were largely donor specific.

Concerning this clonotype: The antigen is unknown.

MiXCR, run by TCRdb on the 5' RACE reads, gives a single entry per CDR3 protein. Of around 300,000 distinct CDR3 sequences listed, roughly a fifth are singletons. The CDR3 loop spans 15 amino acids. Germline V gene sequence: CDR1 SGHRS, CDR2 YFSETQ. V was shortened by 4 bases and J by 11 bases, with 19 bases between the two germline ends. Study results and limitations: In pre-infection memory, a portion of responding clones appeared, which suggested that cross-reactive memory joined. Clones that shrank (day 15 to 85) were balanced CD4/CD8, whereas later expanders leaned CD4+. Day 37-peaking second-wave clones had unconfirmed SARS-CoV-2 specificity.

This clonotype was sampled from a man aged 18 to 29 who had mild COVID-19 (a few samples of this study predate the infection). Cell type and time point are not known. Source material: PBMCs or a T cell subset sorted from them (not recorded which). The chain employs TRBV5-1 and TRBJ1-6; possibly TRBD1 for D (6 bases). The CDR3 sequence: CASSPRDDGGAPLHF. The CDR3 nucleotides read TGCGCCAGCAGCCCGAGGGACGACGGGGGCGCACCCCTCCACTTT.